This T cell receptor beta chain was recovered during a study of blood T cells in healthy people across ages. Broader study findings: When set beside aged donors, long-lived donors presented more naive CD4+ cells and higher diversity.

Together with a sample-barcoded 5' primer, a J-beta primer mix was included in a second PCR lasting roughly 6 to 12 cycles. A template-switch adaptor containing 12 random nucleotides labeled each cDNA molecule. TCRdb analysed the 5' RACE reads with MiXCR anew, one entry per CDR3 protein. The sample has some 890,000 distinct CDR3 sequences, almost 30% seen once. This CDR3 has 16 amino acids. Trimming cost V 0 bases and J 2 bases; bases outside gene matches: 6. Germline V gives CDR1 SGDLS, CDR2 YYNGEE. This clonotype was found many times. Its antigen is undetermined. These data also featured in a second study, about T cells of mothers and their children. That study adds: Barcodes and 2-4 random nucleotides were added by M1S in the second PCR.

The rearrangement joins TRBV9 to TRBJ2-5; TRBD1 matches at 8 bases. The source of this sequence is a woman in her thirties or forties in good health. Sequences were obtained from blood. Written as DNA, the CDR3 is TGTGCCAGCAGCGTAGCCGGGACAGGACTACAAGAGACCCAGTACTTC. Translating gives CASSVAGTGLQETQYF.